The 21 T cell receptor beta chains given below trace back to one sample, sequenced in a study of blood T cell repertoires in COVID-19. Here immunoSEQ multiplex PCR was the method, and the copy in TCRdb shows in-frame clones only, minus some. There are about 80,000 clones in the sample; 84% occur only once, and roughly 4% lies in the top ten. The sequenced sample was peripheral blood. These receptors were collected from a man over 45 with acute or convalescent COVID-19.

The chain carries TRBV15 and TRBJ1-1, with D possibly TRBD1 on 6 matching bases. CDR3 length: 19 amino acids. V shed 0 bases and J shed 0 bases, with 20 bases lying between them. Germline V gives CDR1 LNHNV, CDR2 YYDKDF (reference sequence). CDR3 residues: CATSRDRAPQGRVNTEAFF. The CDR3, as DNA: TGTGCCACCAGCAGAGATCGAGCCCCACAGGGAAGGGTGAACACTGAAGCTTTCTTT. The variable domain in full, completed from reference TRBV15 and TRBJ1-1, reads DAMVIQNPRYQVTQFGKPVTLSCSQTLNHNVMYWYQQKSSQAPKLLFHYYDKDFNNEADTPDNFQSRRPNTSFCFLDIRSPGLGDTAMYLCATSRDRAPQGRVNTEAFFGQGTRLTVV.

The chain has TRBV29-1 and TRBJ2-2; TRBD1 aligns across 7 bases. CDR3 size: 14 residues. Germline CDR1 and CDR2: SQVTM and ANQGSEA. V lost 4 bases, J lost 4 bases, and 6 bases stayed unmatched. The CDR3 DNA reads TGCAGCGTTGTGAGGGGGCAGAGCACCGGGGAGCTGTTTTTT. Protein sequence: CSVVRGQSTGELFF.

This chain links TRBV27 with TRBJ2-5; perhaps TRBD1 as D (6 bases). This CDR3 has 14 residues. The V and J ends lost 5 bases and 2 bases respectively, with 12 bases between them. Per the germline V gene, CDR1 is MNHEY and CDR2 is SMNVEV (reference sequence). CDR3 loop: CASSLLDSQETQYF. The CDR3 DNA follows: TGTGCCAGCAGTCTCTTGGACAGTCAAGAGACCCAGTACTTC.

This chain links TRBV13 with TRBJ1-2; TRBD1 matches 8 bases. Germline V gene sequence: CDR1 PRHDT, CDR2 FYEKMQ (reference sequence). V shed 4 bases and J 4 bases; nucleotides not matched to a gene: 8. This CDR3 spans 15 amino acids. The CDR3 coding sequence is TGTGCCAGCAGCTCCGACAGGGGCCGGGTCTATGGCTACACCTTC. It encodes CASSSDRGRVYGYTF.

This clone turned up a few times. CDR3 bases: TGTGCCAGCAGCCAAGATCTCGGGTATGGCTACACCTTC. Translating it yields CASSQDLGYGYTF. This chain joins TRBV3-1 (or the pseudogene TRBV3-2) and TRBJ1-2; D gene ambiguous. V was shortened by 0 bases and J by 5 bases, with 7 bases between the two germline ends. CDR3 size: 13 residues. In germline, CDR1 is LGHDT, CDR2 YNNKEL (reference sequence).

V gene TRBV18 combines with J gene TRBJ1-4; D is uncertain. Germline CDR1 and CDR2: KGHSH and LQKENI. The ends were cut back, 3 bases at V and 0 bases at J, with 8 bases in the middle. This CDR3 contains 15 residues. CDR3 residues: CASSPLVPTNEKLFF. The CDR3 nucleotides are TGTGCCAGCTCACCCCTCGTCCCAACTAATGAAAAACTGTTTTTT.

The rearrangement links TRBV4-3 to TRBJ2-7, with D possibly TRBD1 on 6 matching bases. Trimming stripped 2 bases from V and 0 bases from J, with 8 bases between. The CDR3 is made up of 14 amino acids. CDR1 LGHNA and CDR2 YSLEER come from the germline V gene. The DNA of the CDR3 is TGCGCCAGCAGCCAACGACAGGCCTCCTACGAGCAGTACTTC. Protein: CASSQRQASYEQYF.

The chain joins TRBV6-1 to TRBJ2-2; D gene uncertain. From germline, CDR1 is MNHNS and CDR2 SASEGT. Trimming removed 6 bases at V and 3 bases at J, with 26 bases between. This CDR3 has 19 amino acids. The chain's CDR3 is CASRERQSGNRYHTGELFF. CDR3 bases: TGTGCCAGCAGGGAACGTCAATCGGGTAATAGATACCACACCGGGGAGCTGTTTTTT.

This rearrangement joins TRBV28 to TRBJ2-2; D possibly corresponds to TRBD1 (5 bases). The CDR3 extends over 14 amino acids. Germline lookup yields CDR1 MDHEN and CDR2 SYDVKM. V was pared by 2 bases and J by 6 bases, with 10 bases between. CDR3 DNA sequence: TGTGCCAGCAGTTTACAGGGTGAGGCCGGGGAGCTGTTTTTT. Protein sequence: CASSLQGEAGELFF.

This chain connects TRBV18 to TRBJ1-2; 7 positions agree with TRBD1. The CDR3 length is 14 residues. Germline-derived CDR1 and CDR2 are KGHSH and LQKENI. V was clipped by 2 bases and J by 4 bases; unmatched bases: 4. The CDR3, as DNA: TGTGCCAGCTCACCAGACAGGGTAGTCTATGGCTACACCTTC. This gives the protein CASSPDRVVYGYTF.

The chain combines TRBV15 with TRBJ2-1; TRBD2 matches 9 bases. Germline loops: CDR1 LNHNV, CDR2 YYDKDF (reference sequence). J lost 4 bases, V lost 5 bases, and 3 bases had no gene match. CDR3 length: 14 amino acids. The CDR3: CATSEGLAYNEQFF. CDR3 bases: TGTGCCACCAGCGAAGGACTAGCGTACAATGAGCAGTTCTTC.

Only a few counts were recorded for this clone. V gene TRBV5-6 combines with J gene TRBJ1-2; D is perhaps TRBD1 (6 bases). The V end lost 1 base, the J end lost 0 bases, and 10 bases lay between the germline ends. Looked up from germline, CDR1 is SGHDT and CDR2 is YYEEEE. The CDR3 has 15 amino acids. CDR3 in DNA: TGTGCCAGCAGCTTGTACGACAGGCCTAACTATGGCTACACCTTC. Its protein product is CASSLYDRPNYGYTF.

V and J are TRBV6-5 and TRBJ1-2, with TRBD1 identical over 10 bases. CDR3 length: 14 amino acids. Germline CDR1 is MNHEY and CDR2 is SVGAGI. The V segment lost 6 bases and the J segment 4 bases; nucleotides outside the gene matches: 5. DNA of the CDR3: TGTGCCAGCAGAAGGGGACAGGGGAGCTATGGCTACACCTTC. This gives the protein CASRRGQGSYGYTF.

The chain carries TRBV19 and TRBJ1-5; 7 bases fit TRBD1. Losses at the gene ends were 11 bases for V and 2 bases for J; bases not matched to a gene: 12. The length of the CDR3 is 15 residues. Germline V CDR1 and CDR2: LNHDA, SQIVND (reference sequence). CDR3 amino acids: CASRGQGEGNQPQHF. CDR3 DNA: TGTGCCTCAAGGGGGCAGGGCGAGGGCAATCAGCCCCAGCATTTT.

The chain links TRBV20-1 to TRBJ2-7, with D possibly TRBD2 on 6 matching bases. This CDR3 contains 15 residues. Trimming pared 3 bases from V and 0 bases from J, leaving 15 bases between. Germline CDR1 is DFQATT and CDR2 is SNEGSKA (reference sequence). The CDR3 protein is CSASYQAGLSYEQYF. The CDR3 DNA sequence: TGCAGTGCTAGTTATCAAGCGGGCCTCTCCTACGAGCAGTACTTC.

With regard to this clone: Compared with germline, one end of the junction differs, possibly owing to a read error. This chain joins TRBV28 and TRBJ2-7; D not resolved. This CDR3 has 14 residues. Germline-derived CDR1 and CDR2 are MDHEN and SYDVKM. This CDR3 is CASTQFGQSFEQYF. The CDR3 DNA reads as TGTGCCAGCACCCAATTTGGGCAGTCCTTCGAGCAGTACTTC.

The V and J genes are TRBV12-5 and TRBJ2-2, with TRBD2 as a possible D gene (6 bases). Germline CDR1 is LGHNT and CDR2 is FRNRAP. The CDR3 contains 16 residues. V dropped 4 bases and J dropped 0 bases, with 12 bases sitting between them. The CDR3 DNA is TGTGCTAGTGGTTGGATAGCGGACGCGAACACCGGGGAGCTGTTTTTT. It translates to CASGWIADANTGELFF.

V gene TRBV7-3 combines with J gene TRBJ2-3; D not resolved. V lost 4 bases, J lost 5 bases, and 10 bases lay in between. This CDR3 region has 13 residues. Germline-derived CDR1 and CDR2 are SGHTA and FQGTGA. The DNA for the CDR3 is TGTGCCAGCAGCTCGGTCCTTCTAGATACGCAGTATTTT. It encodes CASSSVLLDTQYF.

The chain combines TRBV28 with TRBJ2-1; D may be TRBD1 (6 bases). Looked up from germline, CDR1 is MDHEN and CDR2 is SYDVKM. The V end was cut by 7 bases, the J end by 6 bases, with 13 bases between. This CDR3 contains 13 residues. The DNA for the CDR3 is TGTGCCAGCAACCTCCTACAGGGCAATGAGCAGTTCTTC. Residues: CASNLLQGNEQFF.

The rearrangement joins TRBV19 to TRBJ1-2; 7 bases fit TRBD1. V lost 7 bases to trimming and J lost 5 bases; unmatched junction nucleotides: 10. The CDR3 totals 14 residues. Germline loops: CDR1 LNHDA, CDR2 SQIVND (reference sequence). The CDR3 nucleotides are TGTGCCAGTACAAGACAGGGTCTCCGGTATGGCTACACCTTC. This sequence encodes CASTRQGLRYGYTF.

The CDR3 DNA is TGTGCCAGCAGTTTCAGGGAGGGAAGCTACACCTTC. As protein: CASSFREGSYTF. The chain employs TRBV27 and TRBJ1-2; a weak D match, TRBD1 (5 bases). The CDR3 is 12 residues long. Germline CDR1 reads MNHEY; CDR2 reads SMNVEV (reference sequence). V shed 3 bases and J shed 9 bases, with 11 bases lying between them.